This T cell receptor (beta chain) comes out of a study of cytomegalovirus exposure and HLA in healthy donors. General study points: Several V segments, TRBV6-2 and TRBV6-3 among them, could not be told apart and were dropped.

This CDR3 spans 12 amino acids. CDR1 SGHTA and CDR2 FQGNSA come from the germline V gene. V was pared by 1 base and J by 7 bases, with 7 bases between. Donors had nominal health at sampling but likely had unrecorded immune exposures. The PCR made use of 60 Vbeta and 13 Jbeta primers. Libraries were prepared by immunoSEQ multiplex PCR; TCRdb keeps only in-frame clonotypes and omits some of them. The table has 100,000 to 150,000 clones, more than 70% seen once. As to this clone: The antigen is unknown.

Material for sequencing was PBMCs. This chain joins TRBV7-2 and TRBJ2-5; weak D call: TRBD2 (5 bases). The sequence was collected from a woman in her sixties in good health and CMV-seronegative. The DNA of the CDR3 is TGTGCCAGCAGCTTAGTTGGAGGGACCCAGTACTTC. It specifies CASSLVGGTQYF.